The text below deals with one T cell receptor beta chain. Profiling relied on immunoSEQ multiplex PCR, and the TCRdb table lists in-frame clones only, not all of them. The repertoire consists of 6,700 or so clones, with about 90% occurring once and the leading ten covering approximately 2.6%. This sample is part of a study of T cells and Merkel cell carcinoma outcomes. The germline CDR1 and CDR2 sequences are SGHDN and FVKESK. Deletions cut 0 bases from V and 5 bases from J, with 10 bases between. This CDR3 has 14 amino acids. This chain connects TRBV14 to TRBJ1-1; the D is unclear. The TCR was taken from a human donor with Merkel cell carcinoma. The sequencing input was tumor tissue from Merkel cell carcinoma. In nucleotides, the CDR3 is TGTGCCAGCAGCCAAGATTGGTCGAGGACTGAAGCTTTCTTT. It specifies CASSQDWSRTEAFF.